Presented here are 3 T cell receptor beta chains from one specimen sequenced in a study of T-cell memory formation after mild COVID-19. TCRdb redid the calling of the 5' RACE reads with MiXCR, one entry per CDR3 protein. The sample carries roughly 400,000 distinct CDR3 sequences, 20% to 25% recorded once. The sequencing input was PBMCs or a T cell subset sorted from them (not recorded which). Source of these receptors: an adult woman who had mild COVID-19 (a few samples of this study predate the infection). Cell type and time point are not known.

This clonotype was seen a handful of times. The chain recombines TRBV7-9 with TRBJ2-7, with D perhaps matching TRBD2 (6 bases). Germline-derived CDR1 and CDR2 are SEHNR and FQNEAQ (reference sequence). V dropped 5 bases and J dropped 2 bases, with 19 bases sitting between them. CDR3 length: 16 residues. CDR3: CASSLSNGGLTYEQYF. In DNA, the CDR3 is TGTGCCAGCAGCCTGAGCAACGGGGGACTGACCTACGAGCAGTACTTC.

This clonotype has a handful of counts. The chain is built from TRBV5-1 and TRBJ1-1, with D possibly matching TRBD1 (6 bases). With 6 bases removed from V and 1 base from J, the gap between germline ends came to 13 bases. The CDR3 sequence is 14 residues long. CDR1 is SGHRS and CDR2 is YFSETQ in the germline V gene. CDR3 nucleotides: TGCGCCAGCAACACCGTGGGGGCGAACACTGAAGCTTTCTTT. Encoded protein: CASNTVGANTEAFF. Filled out from reference TRBV5-1 and TRBJ1-1, the complete variable domain reads KAGVTQTPRYLIKTRGQQVTLSCSPISGHRSVSWYQQTPGQGLQFLFEYFSETQRNKGNFPGRFSGRQFSNSRSEMNVSTLELGDSALYLCASNTVGANTEAFFGQGTRLTVV.

This clonotype was counted a few times. The V gene is TRBV7-9, the J gene TRBJ2-7; D is unresolved. The CDR3 is 15 residues long. From germline, CDR1 is SEHNR and CDR2 FQNEAQ (reference sequence). V lost 2 bases, J lost 6 bases, and 17 bases lay in between. The CDR3: CASSLSAGLVGEQYF. In DNA form, the CDR3 reads TGTGCCAGCAGCTTAAGTGCCGGGCTAGTCGGCGAGCAGTACTTC.